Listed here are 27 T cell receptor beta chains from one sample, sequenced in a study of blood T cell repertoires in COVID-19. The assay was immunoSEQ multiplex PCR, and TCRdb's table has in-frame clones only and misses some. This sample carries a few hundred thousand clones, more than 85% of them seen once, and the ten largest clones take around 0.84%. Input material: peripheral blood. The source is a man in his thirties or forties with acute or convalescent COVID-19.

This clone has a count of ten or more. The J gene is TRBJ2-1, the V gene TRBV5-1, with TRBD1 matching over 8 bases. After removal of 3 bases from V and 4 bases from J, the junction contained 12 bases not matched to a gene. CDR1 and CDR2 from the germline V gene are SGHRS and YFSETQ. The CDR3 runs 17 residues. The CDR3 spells CASSWTGTSFLYNEQFF. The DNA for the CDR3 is TGCGCCAGCAGCTGGACAGGGACGTCTTTTCTTTACAATGAGCAGTTCTTC.

CDR3: CSASAGGHTEAFF. CDR3 in DNA: TGCAGTGCTAGTGCAGGGGGCCACACTGAAGCTTTCTTT. The chain combines TRBV20-1 with TRBJ1-1; 8 bases line up with TRBD1. The CDR3 consists of 13 residues. Germline trimming cut 3 bases from V and 3 bases from J; bases unmatched to any gene: 3. Germline CDR1 is DFQATT and CDR2 is SNEGSKA (reference sequence).

CDR3 region: CASSVAPDRANTIYF. CDR3 sequence (DNA): TGTGCCAGCAGCGTAGCCCCGGACAGGGCCAACACCATATATTTT. This chain connects TRBV9 to TRBJ1-3; TRBD1 aligns across 8 bases. The V and J ends lost 0 bases and 7 bases, in that order; junction bases with no gene match: 6. CDR3 length: 15 residues. Germline V lookup: CDR1 SGDLS, CDR2 YYNGEE.

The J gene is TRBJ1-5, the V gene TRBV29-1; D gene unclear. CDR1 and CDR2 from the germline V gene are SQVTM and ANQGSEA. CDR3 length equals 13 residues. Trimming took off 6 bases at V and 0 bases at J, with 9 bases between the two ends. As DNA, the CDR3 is TGCAGCGTAGTCGGAGGTAGCAATCAGCCCCAGCATTTT. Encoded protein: CSVVGGSNQPQHF.

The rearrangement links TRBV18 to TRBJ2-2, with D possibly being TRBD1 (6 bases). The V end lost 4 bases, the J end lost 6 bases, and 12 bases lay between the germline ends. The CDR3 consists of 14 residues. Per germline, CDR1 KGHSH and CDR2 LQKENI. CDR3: CASSRTGMSGELFF. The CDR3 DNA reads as TGTGCCAGCTCACGTACAGGGATGTCCGGGGAGCTGTTTTTT.

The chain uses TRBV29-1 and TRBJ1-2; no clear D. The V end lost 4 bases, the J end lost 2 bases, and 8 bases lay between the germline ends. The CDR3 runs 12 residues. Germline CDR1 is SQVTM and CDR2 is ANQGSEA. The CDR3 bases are TGCAGCGTTGCCCGCCAGAACTATGGCTACACCTTC. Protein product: CSVARQNYGYTF.

As DNA, the CDR3 is TGCGCCAGCAGCCCAGACAGGGGACAAGAGACCCAGTACTTC. Its protein is CASSPDRGQETQYF. The chain couples TRBV4-1 to TRBJ2-5, with 8 bases aligning to TRBD1. This CDR3 comprises 14 residues. V lost 4 bases to trimming and J lost 2 bases; unmatched junction nucleotides: 3. Germline CDR1 and CDR2: MGHRA and YSYEKL.

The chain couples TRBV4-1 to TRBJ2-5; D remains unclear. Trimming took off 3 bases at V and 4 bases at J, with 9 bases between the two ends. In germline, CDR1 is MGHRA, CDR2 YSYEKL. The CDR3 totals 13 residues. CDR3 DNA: TGCGCCAGCAGCCAGACGCAGCGAGAGACCCAGTACTTC. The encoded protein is CASSQTQRETQYF.

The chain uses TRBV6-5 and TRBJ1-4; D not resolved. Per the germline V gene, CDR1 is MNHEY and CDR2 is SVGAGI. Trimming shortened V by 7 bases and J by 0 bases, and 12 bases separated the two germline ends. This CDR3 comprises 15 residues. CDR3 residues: CASMRNRATNEKLFF. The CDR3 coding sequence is TGTGCCAGCATGAGAAACCGGGCAACTAATGAAAAACTGTTTTTT.

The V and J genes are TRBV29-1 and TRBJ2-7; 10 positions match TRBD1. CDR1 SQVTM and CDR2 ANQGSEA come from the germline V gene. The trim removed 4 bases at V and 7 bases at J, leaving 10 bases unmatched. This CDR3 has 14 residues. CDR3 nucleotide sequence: TGCAGCGTTGTCCCCGGGACAGGGGCCCTGGAGCAGTACTTC. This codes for CSVVPGTGALEQYF.

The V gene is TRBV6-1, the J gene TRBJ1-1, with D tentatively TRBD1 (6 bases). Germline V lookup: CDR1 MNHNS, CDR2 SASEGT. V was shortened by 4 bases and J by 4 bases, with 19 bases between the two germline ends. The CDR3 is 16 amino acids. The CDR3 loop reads CASSAGDRPEGTEAFF. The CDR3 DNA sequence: TGTGCCAGCAGTGCCGGAGACAGGCCTGAAGGCACTGAAGCTTTCTTT.

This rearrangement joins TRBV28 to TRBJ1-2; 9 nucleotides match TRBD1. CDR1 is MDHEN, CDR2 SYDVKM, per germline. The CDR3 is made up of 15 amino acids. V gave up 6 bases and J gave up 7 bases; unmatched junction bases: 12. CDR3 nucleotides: TGTGCCAGCAGCTATACACAGGGGGCTCGCGGTGGCTACACCTTC. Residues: CASSYTQGARGGYTF.

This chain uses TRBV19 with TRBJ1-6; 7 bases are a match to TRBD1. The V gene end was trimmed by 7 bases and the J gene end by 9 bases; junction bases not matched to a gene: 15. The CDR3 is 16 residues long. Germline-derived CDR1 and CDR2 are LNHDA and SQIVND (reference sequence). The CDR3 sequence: CASNQDPRGRSSPLHF. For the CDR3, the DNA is TGTGCCAGTAATCAGGACCCGAGGGGGCGAAGTTCACCCCTCCACTTT.

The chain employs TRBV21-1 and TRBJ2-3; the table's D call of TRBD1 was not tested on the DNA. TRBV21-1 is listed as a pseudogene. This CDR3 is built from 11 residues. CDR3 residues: CASRAGLGQYF. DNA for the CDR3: TGTGCCAGCAGGGCAGGTCTCGGGCAGTATTTT.

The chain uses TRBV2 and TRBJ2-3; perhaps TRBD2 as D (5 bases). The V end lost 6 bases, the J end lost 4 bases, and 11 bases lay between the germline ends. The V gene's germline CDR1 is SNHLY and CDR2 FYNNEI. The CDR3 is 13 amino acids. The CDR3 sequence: CASRDSGPDTQYF. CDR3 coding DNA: TGTGCCAGCAGGGACTCCGGACCAGATACGCAGTATTTT.

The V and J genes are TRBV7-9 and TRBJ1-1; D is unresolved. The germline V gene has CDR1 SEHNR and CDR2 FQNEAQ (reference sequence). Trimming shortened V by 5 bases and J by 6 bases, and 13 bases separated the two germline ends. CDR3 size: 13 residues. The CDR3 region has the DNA TGTGCCAGCAGCCTAGGGCACGTACCTGAAGCTTTCTTT. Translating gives CASSLGHVPEAFF.

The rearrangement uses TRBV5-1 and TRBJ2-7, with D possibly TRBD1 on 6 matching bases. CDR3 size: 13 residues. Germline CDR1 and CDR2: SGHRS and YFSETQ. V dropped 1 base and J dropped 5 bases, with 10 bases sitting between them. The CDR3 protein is CASSLTGTDEQYF. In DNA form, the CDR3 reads TGCGCCAGCAGCTTGACAGGGACCGACGAGCAGTACTTC.

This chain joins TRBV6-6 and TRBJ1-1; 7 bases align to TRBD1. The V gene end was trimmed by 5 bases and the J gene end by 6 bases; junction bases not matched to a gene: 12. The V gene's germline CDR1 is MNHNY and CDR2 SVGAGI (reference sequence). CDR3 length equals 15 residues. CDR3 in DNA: TGTGCCAGCAGTCAACGGGGTACAGGGGCTCCTGAAGCTTTCTTT. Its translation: CASSQRGTGAPEAFF.

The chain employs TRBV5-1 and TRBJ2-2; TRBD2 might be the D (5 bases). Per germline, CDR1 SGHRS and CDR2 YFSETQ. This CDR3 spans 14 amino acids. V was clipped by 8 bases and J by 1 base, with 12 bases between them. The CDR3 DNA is TGCGCCAGTCATTTCGGGGAGAACACCGGGGAGCTGTTTTTT. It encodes CASHFGENTGELFF.

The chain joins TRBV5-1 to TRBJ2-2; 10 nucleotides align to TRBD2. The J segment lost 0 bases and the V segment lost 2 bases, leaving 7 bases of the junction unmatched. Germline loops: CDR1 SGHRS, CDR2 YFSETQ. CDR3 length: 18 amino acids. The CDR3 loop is CASSFPSGRKANTGELFF. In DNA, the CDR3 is TGCGCCAGCAGCTTCCCTAGCGGGAGAAAAGCGAACACCGGGGAGCTGTTTTTT.

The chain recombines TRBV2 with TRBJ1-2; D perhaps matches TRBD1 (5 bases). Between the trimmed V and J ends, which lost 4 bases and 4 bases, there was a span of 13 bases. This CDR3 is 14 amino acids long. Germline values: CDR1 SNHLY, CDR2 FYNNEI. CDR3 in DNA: TGTGCCAGCAGTGGGGCAGGGCTAGGCTATGGCTACACCTTC. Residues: CASSGAGLGYGYTF.

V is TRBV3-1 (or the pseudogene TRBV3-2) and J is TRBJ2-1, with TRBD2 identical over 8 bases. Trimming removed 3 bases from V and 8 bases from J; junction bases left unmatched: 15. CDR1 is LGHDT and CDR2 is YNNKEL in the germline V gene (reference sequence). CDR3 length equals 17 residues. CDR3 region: CASSQLPGLGYLYEQFF. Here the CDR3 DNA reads TGTGCCAGCAGCCAGTTACCGGGACTAGGATACTTGTATGAGCAGTTCTTC.

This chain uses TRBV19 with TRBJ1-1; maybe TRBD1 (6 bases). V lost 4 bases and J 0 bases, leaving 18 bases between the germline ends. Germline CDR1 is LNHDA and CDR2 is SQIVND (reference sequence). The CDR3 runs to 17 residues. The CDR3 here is CASSTLQGGRMNTEAFF. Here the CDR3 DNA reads TGTGCCAGTAGTACCCTACAGGGAGGGAGAATGAACACTGAAGCTTTCTTT.

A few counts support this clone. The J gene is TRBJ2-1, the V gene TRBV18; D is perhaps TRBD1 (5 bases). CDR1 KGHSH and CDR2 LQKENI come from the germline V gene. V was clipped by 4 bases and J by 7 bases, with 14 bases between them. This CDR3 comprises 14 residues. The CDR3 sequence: CASSRTDRVNEQFF. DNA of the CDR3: TGTGCCAGCTCACGAACCGACAGAGTTAATGAGCAGTTCTTC.

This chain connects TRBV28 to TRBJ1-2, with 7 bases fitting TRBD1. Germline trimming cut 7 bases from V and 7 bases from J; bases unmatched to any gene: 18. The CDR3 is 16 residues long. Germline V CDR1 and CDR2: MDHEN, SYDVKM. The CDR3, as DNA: TGTGCCAGCATGAGGGCGTACAGGGGTCTCTCCCGTGGCTACACCTTC. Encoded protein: CASMRAYRGLSRGYTF.

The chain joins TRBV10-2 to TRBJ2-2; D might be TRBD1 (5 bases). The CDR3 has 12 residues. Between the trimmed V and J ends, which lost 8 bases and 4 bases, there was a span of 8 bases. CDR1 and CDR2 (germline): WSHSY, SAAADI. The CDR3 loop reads CASGQGTGELFF. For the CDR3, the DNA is TGCGCCAGCGGGCAGGGCACCGGGGAGCTGTTTTTT.

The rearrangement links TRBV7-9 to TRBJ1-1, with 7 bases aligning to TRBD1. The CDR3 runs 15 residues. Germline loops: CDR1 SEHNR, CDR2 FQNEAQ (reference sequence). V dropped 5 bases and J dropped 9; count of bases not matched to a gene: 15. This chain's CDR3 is CASSPEGPQGSKAFF. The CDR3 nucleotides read TGTGCCAGCAGCCCAGAGGGACCACAGGGGTCAAAAGCTTTCTTT.